Each of the 8 T cell receptor beta chains below was sequenced from the same sample in a study of HIV-infected patients and healthy controls. TCRdb re-derived calls from the 5' RACE reads in MiXCR, one entry per CDR3 protein. The table includes about 67,000 distinct CDR3 sequences, less than 20% detected once. Sequenced input: CD4+ T cells from blood. The receptor set was obtained from a human donor in good health.

The sample holds one count of this clonotype. Being one base from a much bigger clone, this may be a read error. The V and J genes are TRBV30 and TRBJ1-4; D is ambiguous. The ends were cut back, 0 bases at V and 8 bases at J, with 7 bases in the middle. The germline V gene encodes CDR1 GTSNPN and CDR2 SVGIG (reference sequence). CDR3 length: 12 amino acids. The CDR3 DNA sequence: TGTGCCTGGAGTGTCCTGAAGGAAAAACTGTTTTTT. Translating it yields CAWSVLKEKLFF.

This clonotype was counted a few times. The chain uses TRBV21-1 and TRBJ2-2. TRBV21-1 constitutes a pseudogene. This CDR3 comprises 11 residues. In DNA form, the CDR3 reads TGTGCCAGCAGAACCACCGGGGAGCTGTTTTTT. This sequence encodes CASRTTGELFF.

This clonotype occurred many times. This rearrangement joins TRBV2 to TRBJ2-5, with D unresolved. The V end lost 5 bases, the J end lost 4 bases, and 11 bases lay between the germline ends. The germline V gene encodes CDR1 SNHLY and CDR2 FYNNEI. The CDR3 is 13 residues long. For the CDR3, the DNA is TGTGCCAGCAGTTTGAGGTTAGGAGAGACCCAGTACTTC. Translated: CASSLRLGETQYF.

This clonotype came up many times. The rearrangement joins TRBV28 to TRBJ2-4; D possibly corresponds to TRBD2 (5 bases). V lost 4 bases to trimming and J lost 3 bases, with 7 bases between them. The CDR3 totals 13 residues. CDR1 and CDR2 (germline): MDHEN, SYDVKM. CDR3 sequence (DNA): TGTGCCAGCAGTTACGGACTCAAAAACATTCAGTACTTC. Translated: CASSYGLKNIQYF.

The gene calls are TRBV5-1 and TRBJ1-5; D gene unclear. The V gene's germline CDR1 is SGHRS and CDR2 YFSETQ. This CDR3 spans 13 amino acids. V was trimmed by 4 bases and J by 6 bases, leaving 11 bases between them. The CDR3 coding sequence is TGCGCCAGCAGCCCCGAGGGAAGTCAGCCCCAGCATTTT. Protein product: CASSPEGSQPQHF.

The table lists this clonotype with a few counts. This chain connects TRBV28 to TRBJ1-1; D not certain. Trimming shortened V by 3 bases and J by 2 bases, and 7 bases separated the two germline ends. CDR1 is MDHEN, CDR2 SYDVKM, per germline. This CDR3 region has 13 residues. The CDR3 is CASSFSANTEAFF. CDR3 coding DNA: TGTGCCAGCAGTTTCTCAGCCAACACTGAAGCTTTCTTT.

The CDR3 protein is CSARDGLASTDTQYF. DNA of the CDR3: TGCAGTGCTAGAGACGGACTAGCCAGCACAGATACGCAGTATTTT. The chain links TRBV20-1 to TRBJ2-3; 8 nucleotides agree with TRBD2. Per the germline V gene, CDR1 is DFQATT and CDR2 is SNEGSKA (reference sequence). The CDR3 is 15 amino acids. V trimming: 0 bases; J trimming: 0 bases; junction bases outside the gene matches: 2.

This clonotype was detected a few times. This chain links TRBV29-1 with TRBJ2-3; no firm D call. Trimming took off 4 bases at V and 5 bases at J, with 16 bases between the two ends. CDR3 length: 14 amino acids. CDR1 and CDR2 (germline): SQVTM, ANQGSEA. CDR3 sequence: CSVARKRTEDTQYF. In DNA, the CDR3 is TGCAGCGTTGCGCGCAAGAGGACGGAAGATACGCAGTATTTT.